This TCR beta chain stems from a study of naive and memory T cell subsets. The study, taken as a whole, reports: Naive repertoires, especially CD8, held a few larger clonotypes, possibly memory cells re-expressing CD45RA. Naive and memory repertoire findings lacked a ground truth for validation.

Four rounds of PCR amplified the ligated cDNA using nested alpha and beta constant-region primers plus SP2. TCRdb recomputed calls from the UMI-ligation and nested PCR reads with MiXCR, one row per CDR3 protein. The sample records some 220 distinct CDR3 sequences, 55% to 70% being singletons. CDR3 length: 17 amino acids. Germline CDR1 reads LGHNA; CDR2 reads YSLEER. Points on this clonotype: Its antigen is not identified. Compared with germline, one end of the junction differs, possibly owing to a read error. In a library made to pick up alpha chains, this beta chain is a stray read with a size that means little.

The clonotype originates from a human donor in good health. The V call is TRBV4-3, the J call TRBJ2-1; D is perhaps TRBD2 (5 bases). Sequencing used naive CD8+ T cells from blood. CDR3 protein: CASSQDVRGSSYNEQLF. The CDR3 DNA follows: TGCGCCAGCAGCCAAGATGTAAGAGGGAGCTCCTACAATGAGCAGTTATTC.